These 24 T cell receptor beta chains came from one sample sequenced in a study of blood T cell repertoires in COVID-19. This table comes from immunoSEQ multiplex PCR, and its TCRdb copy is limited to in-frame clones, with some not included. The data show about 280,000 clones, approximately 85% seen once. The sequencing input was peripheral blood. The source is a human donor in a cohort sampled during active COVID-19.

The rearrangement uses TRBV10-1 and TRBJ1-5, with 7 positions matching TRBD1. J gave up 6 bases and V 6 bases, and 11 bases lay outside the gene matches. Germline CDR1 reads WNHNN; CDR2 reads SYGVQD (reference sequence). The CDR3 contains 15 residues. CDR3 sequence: CASRLPGQYAQPQHF. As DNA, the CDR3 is TGCGCCAGCAGGCTACCGGGACAGTACGCTCAGCCCCAGCATTTT.

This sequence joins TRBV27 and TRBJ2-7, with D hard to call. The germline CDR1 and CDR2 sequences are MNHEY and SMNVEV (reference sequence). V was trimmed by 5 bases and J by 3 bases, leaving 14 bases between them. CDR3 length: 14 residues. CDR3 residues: CASSRSAPYYEQYF. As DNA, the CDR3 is TGTGCCAGCAGTCGGTCCGCACCCTACTACGAGCAGTACTTC.

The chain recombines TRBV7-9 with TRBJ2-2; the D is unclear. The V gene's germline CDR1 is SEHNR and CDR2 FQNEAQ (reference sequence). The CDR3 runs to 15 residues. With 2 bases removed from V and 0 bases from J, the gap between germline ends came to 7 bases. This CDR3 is CASSLSSANTGELFF. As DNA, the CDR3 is TGTGCCAGCAGCTTATCCAGTGCGAACACCGGGGAGCTGTTTTTT.

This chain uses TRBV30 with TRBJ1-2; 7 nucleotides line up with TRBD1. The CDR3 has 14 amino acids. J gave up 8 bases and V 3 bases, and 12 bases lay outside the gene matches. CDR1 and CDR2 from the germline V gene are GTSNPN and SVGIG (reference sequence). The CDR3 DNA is TGTGCCTGGAGCAGGGGCAAGACAGGGAGAGGCTACACCTTC. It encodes CAWSRGKTGRGYTF.

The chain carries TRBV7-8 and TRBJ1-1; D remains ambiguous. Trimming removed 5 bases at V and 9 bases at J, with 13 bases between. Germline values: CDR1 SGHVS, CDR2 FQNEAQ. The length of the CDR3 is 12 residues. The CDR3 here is CASSLINTKAFF. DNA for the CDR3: TGTGCCAGCAGCCTAATTAATACAAAAGCTTTCTTT.

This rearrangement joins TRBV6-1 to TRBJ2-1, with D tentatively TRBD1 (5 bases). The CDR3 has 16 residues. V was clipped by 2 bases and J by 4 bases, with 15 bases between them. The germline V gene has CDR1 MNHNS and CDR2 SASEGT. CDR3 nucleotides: TGTGCCAGCAGTGAATTATCCAGGGTTCGGTACAATGAGCAGTTCTTC. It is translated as CASSELSRVRYNEQFF.

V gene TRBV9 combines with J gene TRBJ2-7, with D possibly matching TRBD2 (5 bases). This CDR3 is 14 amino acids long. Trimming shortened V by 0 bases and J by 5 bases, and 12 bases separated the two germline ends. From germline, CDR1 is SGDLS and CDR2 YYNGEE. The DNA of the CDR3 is TGTGCCAGCAGCGTAGCCGCTAGCCAACACGAGCAGTACTTC. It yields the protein CASSVAASQHEQYF.

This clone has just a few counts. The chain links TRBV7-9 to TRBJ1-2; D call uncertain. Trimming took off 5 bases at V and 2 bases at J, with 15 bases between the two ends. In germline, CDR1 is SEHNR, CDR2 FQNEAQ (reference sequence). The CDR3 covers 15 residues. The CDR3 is CASSAQLTVNYGYTF. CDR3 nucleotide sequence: TGTGCCAGCAGCGCCCAGTTAACAGTGAACTATGGCTACACCTTC.

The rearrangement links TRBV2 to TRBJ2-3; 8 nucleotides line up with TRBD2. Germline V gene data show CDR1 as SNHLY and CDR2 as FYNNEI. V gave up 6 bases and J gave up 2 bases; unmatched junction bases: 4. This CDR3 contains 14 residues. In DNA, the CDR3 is TGTGCCAGCAGCTTTAGCGGGAACACAGATACGCAGTATTTT. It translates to CASSFSGNTDTQYF.

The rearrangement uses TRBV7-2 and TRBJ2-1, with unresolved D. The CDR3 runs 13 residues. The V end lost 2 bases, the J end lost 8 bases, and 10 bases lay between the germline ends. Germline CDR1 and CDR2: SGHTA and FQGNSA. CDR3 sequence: CASSLTAWDEQFF. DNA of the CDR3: TGTGCCAGCAGCTTAACAGCATGGGATGAGCAGTTCTTC. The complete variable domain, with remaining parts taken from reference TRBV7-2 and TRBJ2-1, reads GAGVSQSPSNKVTEKGKDVELRCDPISGHTALYWYRQSLGQGLEFLIYFQGNSAPDKSGLPSDRFSAERTGGSVSTLTIQRTQQEDSAVYLCASSLTAWDEQFFGPGTRLTVL.

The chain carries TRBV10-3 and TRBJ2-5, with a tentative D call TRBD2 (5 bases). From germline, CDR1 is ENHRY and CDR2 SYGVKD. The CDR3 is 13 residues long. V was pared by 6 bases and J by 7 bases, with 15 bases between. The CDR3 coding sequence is TGTGCCATCAGGGACTCCCGCGAGGGGACCCAGTACTTC. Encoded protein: CAIRDSREGTQYF.

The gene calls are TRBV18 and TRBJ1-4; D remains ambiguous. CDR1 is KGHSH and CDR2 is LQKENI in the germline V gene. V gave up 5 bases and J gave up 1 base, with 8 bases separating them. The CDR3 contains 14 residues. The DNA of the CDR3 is TGTGCCAGCTCAGCGGTAGGAACTAATGAAAAACTGTTTTTT. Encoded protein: CASSAVGTNEKLFF.

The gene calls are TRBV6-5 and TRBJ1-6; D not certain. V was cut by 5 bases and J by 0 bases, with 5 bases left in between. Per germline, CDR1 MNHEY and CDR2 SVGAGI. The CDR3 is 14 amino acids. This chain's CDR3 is CASSPSSYNSPLHF. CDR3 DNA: TGTGCCAGCAGTCCCAGCTCCTATAATTCACCCCTCCACTTT.

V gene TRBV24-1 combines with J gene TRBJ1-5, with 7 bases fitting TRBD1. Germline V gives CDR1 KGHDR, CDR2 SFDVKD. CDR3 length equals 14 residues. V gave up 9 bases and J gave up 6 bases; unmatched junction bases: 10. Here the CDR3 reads CATSGGGAGQPQHF. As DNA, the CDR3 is TGTGCCACCTCCGGAGGGGGCGCCGGTCAGCCCCAGCATTTT.

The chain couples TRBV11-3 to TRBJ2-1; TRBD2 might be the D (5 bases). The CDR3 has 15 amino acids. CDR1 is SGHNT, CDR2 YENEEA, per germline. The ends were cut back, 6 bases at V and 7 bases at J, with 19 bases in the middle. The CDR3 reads CASSHGLERENEQFF. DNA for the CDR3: TGTGCCAGCAGTCATGGACTGGAACGAGAAAATGAGCAGTTCTTC.

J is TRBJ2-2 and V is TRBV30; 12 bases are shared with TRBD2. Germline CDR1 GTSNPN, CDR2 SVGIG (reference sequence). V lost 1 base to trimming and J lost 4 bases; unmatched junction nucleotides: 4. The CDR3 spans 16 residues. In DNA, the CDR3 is TGTGCCTGGAGTGGACTAGCGGGAGTCCCCACCGGGGAGCTGTTTTTT. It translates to CAWSGLAGVPTGELFF.

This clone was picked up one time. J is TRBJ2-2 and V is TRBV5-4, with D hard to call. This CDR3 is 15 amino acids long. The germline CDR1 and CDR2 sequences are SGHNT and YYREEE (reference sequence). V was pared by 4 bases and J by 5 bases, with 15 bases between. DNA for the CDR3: TGTGCCAGCAGCCCCGACTTAGTACCAACCGGGGAGCTGTTTTTT. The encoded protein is CASSPDLVPTGELFF.

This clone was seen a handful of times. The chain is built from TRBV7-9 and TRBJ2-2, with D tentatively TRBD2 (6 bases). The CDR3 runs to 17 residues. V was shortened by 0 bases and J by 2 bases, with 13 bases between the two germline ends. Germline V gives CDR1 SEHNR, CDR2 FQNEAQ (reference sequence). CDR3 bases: TGTGCCAGCAGCTTAGCGCTCGGGACTGTAAACACCGGGGAGCTGTTTTTT. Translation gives CASSLALGTVNTGELFF.

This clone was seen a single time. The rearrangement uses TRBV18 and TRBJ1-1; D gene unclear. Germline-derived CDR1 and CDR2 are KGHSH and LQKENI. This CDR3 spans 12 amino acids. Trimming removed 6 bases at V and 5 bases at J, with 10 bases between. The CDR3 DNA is TGTGCCAGCTCCCCCCGCAGAACTGAAGCTTTCTTT. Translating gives CASSPRRTEAFF.

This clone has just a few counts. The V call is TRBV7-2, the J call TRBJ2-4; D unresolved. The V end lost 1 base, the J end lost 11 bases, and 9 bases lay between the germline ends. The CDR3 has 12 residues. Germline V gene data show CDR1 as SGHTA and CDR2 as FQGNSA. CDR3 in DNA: TGTGCCAGCAGCTTAGTTAGCACCCTTCAGTACTTC. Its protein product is CASSLVSTLQYF.

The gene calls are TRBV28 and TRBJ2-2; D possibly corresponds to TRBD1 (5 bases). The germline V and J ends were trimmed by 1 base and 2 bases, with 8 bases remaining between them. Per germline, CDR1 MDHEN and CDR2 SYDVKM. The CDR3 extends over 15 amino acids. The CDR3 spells CASSLYQGNTGELFF. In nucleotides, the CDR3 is TGTGCCAGCAGTTTATATCAGGGCAACACCGGGGAGCTGTTTTTT.

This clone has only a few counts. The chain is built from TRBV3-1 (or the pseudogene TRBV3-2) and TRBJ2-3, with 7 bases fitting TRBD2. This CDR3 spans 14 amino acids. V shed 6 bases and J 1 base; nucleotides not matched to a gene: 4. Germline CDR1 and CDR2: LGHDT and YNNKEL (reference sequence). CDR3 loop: CASRSAGGTDTQYF. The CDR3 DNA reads TGTGCCAGCAGGAGTGCGGGGGGCACAGATACGCAGTATTTT.

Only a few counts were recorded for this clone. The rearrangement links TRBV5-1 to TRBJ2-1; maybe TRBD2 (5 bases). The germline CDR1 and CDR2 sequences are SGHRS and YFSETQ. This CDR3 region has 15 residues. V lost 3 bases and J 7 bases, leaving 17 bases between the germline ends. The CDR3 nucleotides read TGCGCCAGCAGCTCCCAAGGGAAGTCGGGGAATGAGCAGTTCTTC. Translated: CASSSQGKSGNEQFF.

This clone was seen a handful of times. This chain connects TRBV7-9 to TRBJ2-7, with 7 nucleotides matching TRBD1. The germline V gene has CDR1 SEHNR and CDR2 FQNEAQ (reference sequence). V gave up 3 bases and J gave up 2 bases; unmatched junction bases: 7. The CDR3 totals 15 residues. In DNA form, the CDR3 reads TGTGCCAGCAGCTTGTGGGGGACAGAGACCTACGAGCAGTACTTC. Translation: CASSLWGTETYEQYF.